The rows below give T cell receptor beta chains drawn from one sample of a study of shared clonotypes between healthy human individuals. The data were produced by immunoSEQ multiplex PCR, yet TCRdb's version contains in-frame clones alone and is incomplete. The profile covers roughly 850,000 clones, with roughly 96% appearing a single time and over 0.2% taken by the ten largest. The sequenced material came from naive CD8+ T cells sorted from blood. Receptors originate from a man younger than 40 in good health. Each CDR3 is given with its conserved first and last residue. D genes are given only for firm matches. Only some rows state a clone size, as once, few, many or a class for expanded clones.

NA,NA,TRBV9,TRBJ2-7,CASSVSGSYEQYF,TGTGCCAGCAGCGTATCAGGGTCCTACGAGCAGTACTTC
NA,TRBD1,TRBV19,TRBJ2-7,CASSSGQGVPYEQYF,TGTGCCAGTAGTTCAGGACAGGGCGTCCCCTACGAGCAGTACTTC
NA,TRBD1,TRBV9,TRBJ1-1,CASRAGTGEAFF,TGTGCCAGCAGAGCCGGGACAGGTGAAGCTTTCTTT
once,NA,TRBV14,TRBJ2-3,CASSQDPSHTQYF,TGTGCCAGCAGCCAAGATCCCTCCCATACGCAGTATTTT
NA,TRBD1,TRBV19,TRBJ2-5,CASSNRGLVQETQYF,TGTGCCAGTAGTAACAGGGGTTTAGTTCAAGAGACCCAGTACTTC
NA,NA,TRBV25-1,TRBJ2-4,CASSANRDAAKNIQYF,TGTGCCAGCAGTGCCAATAGGGATGCGGCCAAAAACATTCAGTACTTC
NA,NA,TRBV5-1,TRBJ1-1,CASSLTSGEAFF,TGCGCCAGCAGCCTGACGAGTGGAGAAGCTTTCTTT
NA,TRBD2,TRBV5-6,TRBJ2-1,CASSFLSGGPGFF,TGTGCCAGCAGCTTCCTCTCGGGAGGCCCCGGGTTCTTC
NA,NA,TRBV2,TRBJ2-1,CASSEGQSAYNEQFF,TGTGCCAGCAGTGAAGGTCAGTCCGCGTACAATGAGCAGTTCTTC
NA,NA,TRBV11-1,TRBJ2-7,CASSSGTSYEQYF,TGTGCCAGCAGCTCTGGGACATCCTACGAGCAGTACTTC
NA,TRBD2,TRBV5-4,TRBJ2-3,CASKGSGSADTQYF,TGTGCCAGCAAAGGCAGCGGGAGTGCAGATACGCAGTATTTT
NA,NA,TRBV29-1,TRBJ2-6,CSVVPSGFDTRANVLTF,TGCAGCGTTGTACCATCAGGATTTGACACTAGGGCCAACGTCCTGACTTTC
NA,TRBD2,TRBV4-3,TRBJ2-2,CASSLPGTSGSVPNTGELFF,TGCGCCAGCAGCCTACCCGGGACTAGCGGGAGCGTCCCAAACACCGGGGAGCTGTTTTTT
NA,TRBD1,TRBV2,TRBJ2-3,CASSESQGAITDTQYF,TGTGCCAGCAGTGAATCCCAGGGGGCTATCACAGATACGCAGTATTTT
NA,NA,TRBV7-9,TRBJ1-2,CASSLDRVYGYTF,TGTGCCAGCAGCTTAGATCGGGTCTATGGCTACACCTTC
NA,NA,TRBV7-9,TRBJ2-7,CASSPPGVGSYEQYF,TGTGCCAGCAGCCCCCCTGGAGTTGGATCCTACGAGCAGTACTTC